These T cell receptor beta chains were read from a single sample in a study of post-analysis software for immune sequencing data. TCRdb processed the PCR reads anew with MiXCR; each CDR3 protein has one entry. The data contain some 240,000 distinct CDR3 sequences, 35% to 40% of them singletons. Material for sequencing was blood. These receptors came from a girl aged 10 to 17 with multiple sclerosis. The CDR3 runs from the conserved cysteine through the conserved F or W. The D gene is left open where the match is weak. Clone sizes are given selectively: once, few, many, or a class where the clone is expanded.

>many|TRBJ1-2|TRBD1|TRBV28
CASSSGTGLNYGYTF
TGTGCCAGCAGTTCGGGGACAGGCTTAAACTATGGCTACACCTTC
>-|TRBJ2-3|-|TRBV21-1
CASSTKGNFTDTQYF
TGTGCCAGCAGCACGAAGGGAAACTTCACAGATACGCAGTATTTT
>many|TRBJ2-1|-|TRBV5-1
CASSGERAPDNEQFF
TGCGCCAGCAGCGGGGAGCGGGCCCCTGACAATGAGCAGTTCTTC
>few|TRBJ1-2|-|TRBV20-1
CSARVPDRGYGYTF
TGCAGTGCTAGAGTTCCGGACCGGGGTTATGGCTACACCTTC
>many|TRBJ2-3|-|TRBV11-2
CASSPGSSTDTQYF
TGTGCCAGCAGCCCAGGATCAAGCACAGATACGCAGTATTTT
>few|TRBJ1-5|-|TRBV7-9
CASSSGQPNQPQHF
TGTGCCAGCAGCTCCGGACAGCCTAATCAGCCCCAGCATTTT
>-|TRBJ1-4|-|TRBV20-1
CSAPATNEKLFF
TGCAGTGCCCCAGCAACTAATGAAAAACTGTTTTTT
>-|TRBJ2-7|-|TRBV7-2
CASTLRPVGRPTYEQYF
TGTGCCAGCACCTTAAGACCTGTGGGACGGCCAACCTACGAGCAGTACTTC
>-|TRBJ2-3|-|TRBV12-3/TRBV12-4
CASSTGSRITDTQYF
TGTGCCAGCAGCACAGGGTCCCGTATCACAGATACGCAGTATTTT
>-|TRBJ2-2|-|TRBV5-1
CASSGTRGWAGELFF
TGCGCCAGCAGCGGGACCCGCGGATGGGCCGGGGAGCTGTTTTTT
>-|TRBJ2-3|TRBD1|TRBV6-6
CASSPYRQGIGDTQYF
TGTGCCAGCAGTCCCTACAGACAGGGGATAGGAGATACGCAGTATTTT
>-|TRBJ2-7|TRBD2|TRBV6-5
CASSRGVDATYEQYF
TGTGCCAGCAGCCGGGGGGTGGACGCTACCTACGAGCAGTACTTC
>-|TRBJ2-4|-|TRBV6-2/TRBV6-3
CASSYAGGPKNIQYF
TGTGCCAGCAGTTACGCAGGCGGACCCAAAAACATTCAGTACTTC
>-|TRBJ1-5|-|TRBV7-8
CASSLAPARLPTRYSNQPQHF
TGTGCCAGCAGCTTAGCCCCTGCGAGACTTCCAACCAGGTATAGCAATCAGCCCCAGCATTTT
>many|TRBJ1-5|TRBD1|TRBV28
CATMTGTPQPQHF
TGTGCCACCATGACAGGGACACCCCAGCCCCAGCATTTT
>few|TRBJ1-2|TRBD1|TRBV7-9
CASSLRGPGYTF
TGTGCCAGCAGCTTAAGGGGGCCCGGCTACACCTTC
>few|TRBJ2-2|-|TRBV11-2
CASSHNTGERFF
TGTGCCAGCAGCCACAACACCGGGGAGCGGTTTTTT
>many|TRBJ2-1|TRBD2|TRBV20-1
CSARPATSGGADEQFF
TGCAGTGCTAGACCAGCTACTAGCGGGGGGGCCGATGAGCAGTTCTTC
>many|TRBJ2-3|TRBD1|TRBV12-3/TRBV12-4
CASSRPATGIPDTQYF
TGTGCCAGCAGTCGCCCGGCGACAGGGATACCAGATACGCAGTATTTT
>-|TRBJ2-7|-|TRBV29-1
CSVLYEQYF
TGCAGCGTGCTCTACGAGCAGTACTTC
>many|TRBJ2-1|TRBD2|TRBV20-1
CSGRGDNEQFF
TGCAGTGGTCGGGGGGACAATGAGCAGTTCTTC
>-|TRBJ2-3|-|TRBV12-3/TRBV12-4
CASRSGTDTEYF
TGTGCCAGCAGATCAGGTACAGATACGGAGTATTTT
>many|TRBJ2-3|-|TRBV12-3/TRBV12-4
CASSEAFGTQYF
TGTGCCAGCAGCGAGGCCTTTGGTACGCAGTATTTT
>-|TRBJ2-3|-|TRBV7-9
CASTQQLAQYF
TGTGCCAGCACCCAGCAGCTGGCGCAGTATTTT
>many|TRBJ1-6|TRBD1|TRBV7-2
CASSPGTGVSPLHF
TGTGCCAGCAGCCCCGGGACAGGGGTTTCACCCCTCCACTTT
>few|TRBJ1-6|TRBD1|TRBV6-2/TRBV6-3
CASSPPSWDRGSFLISPLHF
TGTGCCAGCAGCCCCCCCAGCTGGGACAGGGGTTCGTTTCTAATTTCACCCCTCCACTTT
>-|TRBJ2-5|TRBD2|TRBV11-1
CASSDHLAGVRETQYF
TGTGCCAGCAGCGACCACCTAGCGGGGGTGAGAGAGACCCAGTACTTC
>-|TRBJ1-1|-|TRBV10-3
CAISEFGTEAFF
TGTGCCATCAGTGAATTCGGGACTGAAGCTTTCTTT
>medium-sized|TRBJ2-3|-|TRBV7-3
CASSFLRSTDTQYF
TGTGCCAGCAGCTTTCTCCGGAGCACAGATACGCAGTATTTT
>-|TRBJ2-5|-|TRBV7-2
CASSTMTVETQYF
TGTGCCAGCAGCACGATGACAGTGGAGACCCAGTACTTC
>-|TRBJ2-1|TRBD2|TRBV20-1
CSATPFPPSRENNEQFF
TGCAGTGCTACCCCTTTCCCCCCCTCGCGGGAGAACAATGAGCAGTTCTTC
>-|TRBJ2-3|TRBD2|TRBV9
CASSVSGRAGDTQYF
TGTGCCAGCAGCGTTAGCGGGAGAGCAGGAGATACGCAGTATTTT
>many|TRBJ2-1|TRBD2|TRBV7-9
CASSPPTSGRGNEQFF
TGTGCCAGCAGCCCTCCGACTAGCGGGAGGGGCAATGAGCAGTTCTTC
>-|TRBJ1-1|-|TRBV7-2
CASSLVSGVIGNTEAFF
TGTGCCAGCAGCTTAGTTTCGGGGGTGATAGGGAACACTGAAGCTTTCTTT
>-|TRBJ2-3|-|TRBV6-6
CASSYSLGSSDTQYF
TGTGCCAGCAGTTACTCTTTGGGTTCCTCAGATACGCAGTATTTT
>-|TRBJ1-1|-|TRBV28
CASSFGYRAPEAFF
TGTGCCAGCAGTTTCGGATACAGGGCTCCTGAAGCTTTCTTT
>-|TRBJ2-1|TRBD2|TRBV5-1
CASSPSQGRRGNEQFF
TGCGCCAGCAGCCCATCCCAGGGAAGGCGGGGGAATGAGCAGTTCTTC
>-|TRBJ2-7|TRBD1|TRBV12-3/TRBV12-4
CASSLGEQGGSYEQYF
TGTGCCAGCAGTTTAGGTGAACAGGGGGGTAGCTACGAGCAGTACTTC
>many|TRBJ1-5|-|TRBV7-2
CASSLVGQGPNQPQHF
TGTGCCAGCAGCTTAGTCGGGCAGGGACCCAATCAGCCCCAGCATTTT
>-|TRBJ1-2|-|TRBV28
CASSSSGKDTF
TGTGCCAGCAGTTCAAGCGGGAAGGACACCTTC
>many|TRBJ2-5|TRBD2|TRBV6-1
CASSRRTSGRVETQYF
TGTGCCAGCAGTCGCCGGACTAGCGGGAGAGTGGAGACCCAGTACTTC
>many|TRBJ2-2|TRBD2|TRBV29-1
CSVDLRGVSGELFF
TGCAGCGTTGACCTGCGGGGGGTGTCCGGGGAGCTGTTTTTT
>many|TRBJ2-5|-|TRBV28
CASSKLNFWIGVASNQETQYF
TGTGCCAGCAGCAAGTTAAACTTTTGGATAGGAGTAGCGAGTAACCAAGAGACCCAGTACTTC